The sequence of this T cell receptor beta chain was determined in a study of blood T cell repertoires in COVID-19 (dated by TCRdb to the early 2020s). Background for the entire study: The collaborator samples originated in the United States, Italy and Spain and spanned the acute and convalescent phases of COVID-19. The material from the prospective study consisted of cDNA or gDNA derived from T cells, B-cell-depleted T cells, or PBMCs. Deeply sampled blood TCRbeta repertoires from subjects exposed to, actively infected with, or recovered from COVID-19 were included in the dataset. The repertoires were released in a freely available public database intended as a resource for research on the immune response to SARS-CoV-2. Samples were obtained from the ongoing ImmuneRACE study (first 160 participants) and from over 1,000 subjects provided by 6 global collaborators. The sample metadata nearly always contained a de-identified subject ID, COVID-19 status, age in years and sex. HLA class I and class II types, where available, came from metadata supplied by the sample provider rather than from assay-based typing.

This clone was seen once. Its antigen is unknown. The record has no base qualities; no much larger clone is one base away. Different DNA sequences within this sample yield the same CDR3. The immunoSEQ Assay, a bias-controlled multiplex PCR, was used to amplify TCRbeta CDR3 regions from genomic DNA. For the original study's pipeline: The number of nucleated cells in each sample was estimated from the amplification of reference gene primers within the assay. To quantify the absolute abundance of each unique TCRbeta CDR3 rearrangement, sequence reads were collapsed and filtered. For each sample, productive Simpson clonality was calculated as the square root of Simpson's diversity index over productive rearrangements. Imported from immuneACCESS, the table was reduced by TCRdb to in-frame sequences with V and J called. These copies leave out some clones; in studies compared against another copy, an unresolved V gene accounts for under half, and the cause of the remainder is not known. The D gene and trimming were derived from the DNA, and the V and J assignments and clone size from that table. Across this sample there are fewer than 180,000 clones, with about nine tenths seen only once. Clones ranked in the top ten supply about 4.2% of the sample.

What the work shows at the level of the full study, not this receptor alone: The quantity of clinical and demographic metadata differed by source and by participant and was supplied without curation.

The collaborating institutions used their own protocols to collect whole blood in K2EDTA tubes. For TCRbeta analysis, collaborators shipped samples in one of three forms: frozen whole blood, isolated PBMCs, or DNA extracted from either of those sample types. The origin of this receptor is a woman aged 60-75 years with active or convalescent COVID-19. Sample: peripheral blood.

The sequence in DNA is TGCGCCAGCAGCCAAGAAACTAGCGGGGGTTACGAGCAGTACTTC. This encodes CASSQETSGGYEQYF. The chain couples TRBV4-3 to TRBJ2-7; 11 of the junction bases match TRBD2. The CDR3 holds 15 amino acids from the cysteine to the phenylalanine. Only the CDR3 DNA is retained, 45 bases long and in frame from the first base. The germline V gene yields LGHNA for CDR1 and YSLEER for CDR2. From V the trimming removes 0 bases and from J it removes 4 bases, while the gene matches leave 2 bases of the junction unaccounted for.